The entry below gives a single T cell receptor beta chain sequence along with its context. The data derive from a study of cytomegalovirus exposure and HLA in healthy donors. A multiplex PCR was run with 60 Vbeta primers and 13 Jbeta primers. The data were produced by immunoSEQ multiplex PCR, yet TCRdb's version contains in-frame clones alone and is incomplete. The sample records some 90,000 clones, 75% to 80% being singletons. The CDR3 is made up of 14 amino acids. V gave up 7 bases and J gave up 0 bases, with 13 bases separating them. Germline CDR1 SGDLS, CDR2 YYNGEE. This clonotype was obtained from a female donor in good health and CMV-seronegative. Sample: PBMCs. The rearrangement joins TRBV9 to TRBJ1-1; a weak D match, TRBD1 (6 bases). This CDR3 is CASSGGGLNTEAFF. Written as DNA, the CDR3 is TGTGCCAGCTCGGGGGGGGGCTTGAACACTGAAGCTTTCTTT.